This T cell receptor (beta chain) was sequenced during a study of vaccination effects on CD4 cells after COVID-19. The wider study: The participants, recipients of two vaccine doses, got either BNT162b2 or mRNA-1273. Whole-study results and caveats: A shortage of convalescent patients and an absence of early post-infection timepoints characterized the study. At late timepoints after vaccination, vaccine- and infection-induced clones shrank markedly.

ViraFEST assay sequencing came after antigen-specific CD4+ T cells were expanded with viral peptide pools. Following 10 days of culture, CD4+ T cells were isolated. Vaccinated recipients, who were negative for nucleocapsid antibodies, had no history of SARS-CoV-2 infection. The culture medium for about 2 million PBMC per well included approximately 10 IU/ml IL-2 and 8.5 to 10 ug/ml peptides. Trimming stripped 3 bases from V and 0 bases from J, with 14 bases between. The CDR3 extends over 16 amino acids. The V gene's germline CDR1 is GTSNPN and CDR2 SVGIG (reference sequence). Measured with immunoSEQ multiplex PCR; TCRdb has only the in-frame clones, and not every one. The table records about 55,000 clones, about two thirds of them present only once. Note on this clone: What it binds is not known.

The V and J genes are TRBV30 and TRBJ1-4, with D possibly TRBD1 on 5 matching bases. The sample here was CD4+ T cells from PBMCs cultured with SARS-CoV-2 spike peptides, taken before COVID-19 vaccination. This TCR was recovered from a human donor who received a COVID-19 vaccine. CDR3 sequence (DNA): TGTGCCTGGAGGGACTGGGGACGGTCAACTAATGAAAAACTGTTTTTT. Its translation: CAWRDWGRSTNEKLFF.